A single sample gave rise to the 29 T cell receptor beta chains below, sequenced in a study of identifying expanded T cells in peripheral blood. Here immunoSEQ multiplex PCR was the method, and the copy in TCRdb shows in-frame clones only, minus some. The sample has 120,000 or so clones, 84% seen once; the top ten hold 2.5% to 4%. Sequencing was carried out using blood. These receptors were taken from a person aged 18 to 70 in good health.

The sample holds one count of this clone. V and J are TRBV7-2 and TRBJ2-4, with 7 bases aligning to TRBD2. The ends lost 2 bases at V and 3 bases at J; junction bases unmatched: 1. Germline-derived CDR1 and CDR2 are SGHTA and FQGNSA. The CDR3 has 14 amino acids. The CDR3 sequence: CASSLPGGKNIQYF. CDR3 DNA: TGTGCCAGCAGCTTACCGGGGGGCAAAAACATTCAGTACTTC. Full variable domain (remainder filled in from reference TRBV7-2 and TRBJ2-4): GAGVSQSPSNKVTEKGKDVELRCDPISGHTALYWYRQSLGQGLEFLIYFQGNSAPDKSGLPSDRFSAERTGGSVSTLTIQRTQQEDSAVYLCASSLPGGKNIQYFGAGTRLSVL.

The genes are TRBV28 and TRBJ1-5, with D maybe TRBD1 (6 bases). V was cut by 7 bases and J by 2 bases, with 12 bases left in between. From germline, CDR1 is MDHEN and CDR2 SYDVKM. The CDR3 spans 14 residues. This CDR3 reads CASKTGVGNQPQHF. The CDR3 DNA follows: TGTGCCAGCAAGACAGGAGTTGGCAATCAGCCCCAGCATTTT.

In DNA form, the CDR3 reads TGCGCCAGCAGCCAAGAAGGCTCCAGGGAGACCCAGTACTTC. This codes for CASSQEGSRETQYF. The chain couples TRBV4-1 to TRBJ2-5; D remains unclear. V dropped 0 bases and J dropped 5 bases, with 10 bases sitting between them. The germline V gene has CDR1 MGHRA and CDR2 YSYEKL. This CDR3 is built from 14 residues.

The chain recombines TRBV2 with TRBJ1-5, with 10 bases lining up with TRBD1. Losses at the gene ends were 8 bases for V and 6 bases for J; bases not matched to a gene: 1. Germline assignment: CDR1 SNHLY and CDR2 FYNNEI. This CDR3 has 12 amino acids. The CDR3 nucleotides read TGTGCCAGCGGACAGGGGGGTCAGCCCCAGCATTTT. It specifies CASGQGGQPQHF.

V gene TRBV5-6 combines with J gene TRBJ2-5; D may be TRBD2 (5 bases). CDR3 length: 15 amino acids. Trimming cost V 1 base and J 4 bases, with 14 bases left between them. Germline CDR1 and CDR2: SGHDT and YYEEEE. CDR3 in DNA: TGTGCCAGCAGCTTGTTTAGCGAGAGGCGAGAGACCCAGTACTTC. This gives the protein CASSLFSERRETQYF.

CDR3 in amino acids: CASSRRLNTEAFF. In nucleotides, the CDR3 is TGCGCCAGCAGCCGCCGGTTGAACACTGAAGCTTTCTTT. The gene calls are TRBV4-3 and TRBJ1-1; D gene uncertain. Germline V lookup: CDR1 LGHNA, CDR2 YSLEER. CDR3 length: 13 amino acids. V was pared by 4 bases and J by 0 bases, with 6 bases between.

This rearrangement joins TRBV7-2 to TRBJ1-2; 7 nucleotides line up with TRBD1. Germline V gene data show CDR1 as SGHTA and CDR2 as FQGNSA. After removal of 1 base from V and 5 bases from J, the junction contained 7 bases not matched to a gene. This CDR3 is 15 amino acids long. The CDR3 bases are TGTGCCAGCAGCTTAGGGGACAGTACTCGGTATGGCTACACCTTC. Protein: CASSLGDSTRYGYTF.

This clone is a singleton in its sample. This sequence joins TRBV30 and TRBJ1-2; no reliable D call. The V end lost 0 bases, the J end lost 9 bases, and 8 bases lay between the germline ends. The germline V gene has CDR1 GTSNPN and CDR2 SVGIG (reference sequence). The CDR3 extends over 11 amino acids. The CDR3 coding sequence is TGTGCCTGGAGTGTGACGTCAAGCTACACCTTC. This gives the protein CAWSVTSSYTF.

This rearrangement joins TRBV5-6 to TRBJ1-2, with 7 positions matching TRBD1. Germline V lookup: CDR1 SGHDT, CDR2 YYEEEE. Trimming took 5 bases from V and 5 from J; bases not matched to a gene: 9. The CDR3 extends over 14 amino acids. The chain's CDR3 is CASSSADREYGYTF. The CDR3 DNA is TGTGCCAGCAGTTCCGCCGACAGGGAGTATGGCTACACCTTC. Based on the CDR3 plus reference TRBV5-6 and TRBJ1-2, the full variable domain is DAGVTQSPTHLIKTRGQQVTLRCSPKSGHDTVSWYQQALGQGPQFIFQYYEEEERQRGNFPDRFSGHQFPNYSSELNVNALLLGDSALYLCASSSADREYGYTFGSGTRLTVV.

In its sample, this clone was seen a few times. The chain links TRBV19 to TRBJ1-2, with 9 bases fitting TRBD1. This CDR3 spans 13 amino acids. CDR1 and CDR2 from the germline V gene are LNHDA and SQIVND (reference sequence). V was clipped by 3 bases and J by 5 bases; unmatched bases: 1. The CDR3 sequence is CASSIGTGYGYTF. The CDR3 DNA reads TGTGCCAGTAGTATCGGGACAGGGTATGGCTACACCTTC.

This sequence joins TRBV13 and TRBJ2-1; 8 bases line up with TRBD2. V gave up 6 bases and J gave up 7 bases; unmatched junction bases: 11. Germline CDR1 and CDR2: PRHDT and FYEKMQ (reference sequence). The CDR3 runs 15 residues. CDR3 sequence: CASRTITGGANEQFF. CDR3 in DNA: TGTGCCAGCAGGACAATTACCGGGGGGGCGAATGAGCAGTTCTTC.

This clone occurred a few times. The chain couples TRBV7-9 to TRBJ2-7, with 7 bases lining up with TRBD1. CDR3 length: 17 residues. Germline loops: CDR1 SEHNR, CDR2 FQNEAQ (reference sequence). Trimming took 0 bases from V and 1 from J; bases not matched to a gene: 9. The CDR3 region has the DNA TGTGCCAGCAGCTTAGCGCTACAACACAGGGGATCCTACGAGCAGTACTTC. This translates into CASSLALQHRGSYEQYF. The complete variable domain, with remaining parts taken from reference TRBV7-9 and TRBJ2-7, reads DTGVSQNPRHKITKRGQNVTFRCDPISEHNRLYWYRQTLGQGPEFLTYFQNEAQLEKSRLLSDRFSAERPKGSFSTLEIQRTEQGDSAMYLCASSLALQHRGSYEQYFGPGTRLTVT.

There are a few counts of this clone. The chain carries TRBV19 and TRBJ1-5, with D hard to call. CDR1 is LNHDA, CDR2 SQIVND, per germline (reference sequence). V gave up 6 bases and J gave up 4 bases, with 7 bases separating them. The CDR3 runs 12 residues. The CDR3: CASRDLNQPQHF. CDR3 in DNA: TGTGCCAGTAGGGATTTGAATCAGCCCCAGCATTTT.

This clone was counted only a few times. The J gene is TRBJ1-6, the V gene TRBV11-2; perhaps TRBD1 as D (5 bases). Trimming left V 6 bases short and J 9 bases short, with 15 bases between. Germline V gives CDR1 SGHAT, CDR2 FQNNGV. CDR3 length equals 14 residues. CDR3 nucleotide sequence: TGTGCCAGCAGACTAGGAGGGGCTCGTTCACCCCTCCACTTT. Translated: CASRLGGARSPLHF.

The CDR3 here is CASSLYRDPDSPLHF. CDR3 coding DNA: TGTGCCAGCAGCTTATACCGGGACCCGGATTCACCCCTCCACTTT. The J gene is TRBJ1-6, the V gene TRBV7-2, with a tentative D call TRBD1 (5 bases). V lost 2 bases and J lost 8, with 13 bases in between. The CDR3 length is 15 residues. CDR1 is SGHTA and CDR2 is FQGNSA in the germline V gene.

V gene TRBV10-1 combines with J gene TRBJ2-2, with 10 bases matching TRBD1. Germline-derived CDR1 and CDR2 are WNHNN and SYGVQD (reference sequence). The CDR3 is 14 residues long. V dropped 6 bases and J dropped 5; count of bases not matched to a gene: 3. The CDR3 DNA is TGCGCCAGCAGGGGACAGGGGAATACCGGGGAGCTGTTTTTT. Translation gives CASRGQGNTGELFF.

At least ten counts were recorded for this clone. The chain combines TRBV10-3 with TRBJ1-2, with 8 bases lining up with TRBD1. V lost 6 bases and J lost 6; bases outside the gene matches: 9. The CDR3 runs to 14 residues. Germline loops: CDR1 ENHRY, CDR2 SYGVKD. Here the CDR3 DNA reads TGTGCCATCAGGATTTTGGACAGGGAGGATGGCTACACCTTC. This sequence encodes CAIRILDREDGYTF.

This chain links TRBV7-2 with TRBJ2-4; TRBD1 or TRBD2 may be the D gene (5 bases each). The germline V gene encodes CDR1 SGHTA and CDR2 FQGNSA. The CDR3 is 17 amino acids. Trimming cost V 5 bases and J 1 base, with 18 bases left between them. The DNA of the CDR3 is TGTGCCAGCAGCCCTCGTGATTCGGGGCTCGCCAAAAACATTCAGTACTTC. Protein product: CASSPRDSGLAKNIQYF.

The chain couples TRBV27 to TRBJ1-2; 11 bases map to TRBD1. Germline loops: CDR1 MNHEY, CDR2 SMNVEV (reference sequence). The CDR3 length is 15 residues. V lost 6 bases, J lost 4 bases, and 7 bases stayed unmatched. In nucleotides, the CDR3 is TGTGCCAGCAGAAGAAGCGGGACAGGGGGCTATGGCTACACCTTC. Translating it yields CASRRSGTGGYGYTF.

The chain is built from TRBV27 and TRBJ2-1; 9 bases map to TRBD1. Germline V gene sequence: CDR1 MNHEY, CDR2 SMNVEV (reference sequence). Trimming removed 8 bases from V and 2 bases from J; junction bases left unmatched: 1. The CDR3 is 13 amino acids. The CDR3 is CASGTGTYNEQFF. The CDR3 bases are TGTGCCAGCGGGACAGGGACCTACAATGAGCAGTTCTTC.

The chain links TRBV4-1 to TRBJ2-3; D possibly corresponds to TRBD2 (6 bases). Germline V lookup: CDR1 MGHRA, CDR2 YSYEKL. The CDR3 has 16 residues. The V end was cut by 1 base, the J end by 1 base, with 12 bases between. CDR3 DNA: TGCGCCAGCAGCCAAGTAGCTAGCGCAGGCACAGATACGCAGTATTTT. It translates to CASSQVASAGTDTQYF.

This rearrangement joins TRBV21-1 to TRBJ1-1. TRBV21-1 is designated a pseudogene. There are 12 residues in the CDR3. CDR3 sequence (DNA): TGTGCCAGCAGCAAAGCCACGGTCGGCGCTTTCTTT. It is translated as CASSKATVGAFF.

This clone was seen a handful of times. The CDR3 DNA is TGTGCCAGCAGCGCCTCGTCAACTGAAGCTTTCTTT. This encodes CASSASSTEAFF. The chain combines TRBV7-9 with TRBJ1-1, with D uncertain. CDR1 is SEHNR, CDR2 FQNEAQ, per germline (reference sequence). The CDR3 is 12 residues long. Trimming shortened V by 5 bases and J by 5 bases, and 9 bases separated the two germline ends.

The table lists this clone with a few counts. The V and J genes are TRBV12-5 and TRBJ1-1; maybe TRBD1 (6 bases). This CDR3 is built from 15 residues. Germline lookup yields CDR1 LGHNT and CDR2 FRNRAP. V was clipped by 1 base and J by 4 bases, with 13 bases between them. CDR3 amino acids: CASGLGSSGATEAFF. CDR3 DNA: TGTGCTAGTGGTTTGGGAAGTTCGGGGGCCACTGAAGCTTTCTTT.

The J gene is TRBJ2-3, the V gene TRBV5-4; a weak D match, TRBD2 (6 bases). Between the trimmed V and J ends, which lost 3 bases and 2 bases, there was a span of 16 bases. This CDR3 has 16 amino acids. Germline assignment: CDR1 SGHNT and CDR2 YYREEE (reference sequence). The CDR3 sequence is CASSSPREADTDTQYF. CDR3 DNA sequence: TGTGCCAGCAGCTCTCCGAGGGAGGCCGACACAGATACGCAGTATTTT.

The rearrangement links TRBV5-6 to TRBJ2-3; D remains ambiguous. The germline CDR1 and CDR2 sequences are SGHDT and YYEEEE. The CDR3 has 13 residues. The V end lost 0 bases, the J end lost 2 bases, and 4 bases lay between the germline ends. The CDR3 protein is CASSLDSTDTQYF. In DNA, the CDR3 is TGTGCCAGCAGCTTGGATTCCACAGATACGCAGTATTTT. The variable domain in full, with the rest retrieved from reference TRBV5-6 and TRBJ2-3, is DAGVTQSPTHLIKTRGQQVTLRCSPKSGHDTVSWYQQALGQGPQFIFQYYEEEERQRGNFPDRFSGHQFPNYSSELNVNALLLGDSALYLCASSLDSTDTQYFGPGTRLTVL.

This rearrangement joins TRBV19 to TRBJ1-2; D unclear. The V end was cut by 5 bases, the J end by 10 bases, with 23 bases between. The CDR3 contains 15 residues. Germline-derived CDR1 and CDR2 are LNHDA and SQIVND (reference sequence). CDR3 in DNA: TGTGCCAGTAGTCCCTGGGCAGGTTTGATAGATGACTACACCTTC. It translates to CASSPWAGLIDDYTF. Together with reference TRBV19 and TRBJ1-2, the CDR3 gives the full variable domain: DGGITQSPKYLFRKEGQNVTLSCEQNLNHDAMYWYRQDPGQGLRLIYYSQIVNDFQKGDIAEGYSVSREKKESFPLTVTSAQKNPTAFYLCASSPWAGLIDDYTFGSGTRLTVV.

A single count supports this clone. The J gene is TRBJ2-3, the V gene TRBV19, with D hard to call. The germline CDR1 and CDR2 sequences are LNHDA and SQIVND (reference sequence). The CDR3 runs to 15 residues. V lost 4 bases and J lost 2, with 13 bases in between. The CDR3 DNA reads TGTGCCAGTAGTACACCGCGGCGGATCACAGATACGCAGTATTTT. Translating it yields CASSTPRRITDTQYF.

V usage is TRBV4-1 and J usage is TRBJ1-5; a weak D match, TRBD1 (6 bases). This CDR3 contains 16 residues. Per germline, CDR1 MGHRA and CDR2 YSYEKL. V lost 10 bases and J 3 bases, leaving 22 bases between the germline ends. In DNA form, the CDR3 reads TGCGCCACCGGGGACATTCGGGTCTCTACCAATCAGCCCCAGCATTTT. The encoded protein is CATGDIRVSTNQPQHF.